Below, 9 T cell receptor beta chains from the same sample are listed, as sequenced in a study of blood T cell repertoires in COVID-19. TCRdb's copy holds only in-frame clones and misses some; the assay was immunoSEQ multiplex PCR. The data contain 79,000 or so clones, about 90% of them singletons. Sequencing was carried out using peripheral blood. The receptors come from a human donor in a cohort sampled during active COVID-19.

The chain combines TRBV28 with TRBJ2-1, with D perhaps matching TRBD1 (6 bases). Trimming left V 5 bases short and J 3 bases short, with 11 bases between. Germline-derived CDR1 and CDR2 are MDHEN and SYDVKM. The CDR3 spans 14 residues. The chain's CDR3 is CASSTGQFYNEQFF. The DNA for the CDR3 is TGTGCCAGCAGTACCGGACAGTTCTACAATGAGCAGTTCTTC. Looking up the rest from reference TRBV28 and TRBJ2-1 gives the full variable domain: DVKVTQSSRYLVKRTGEKVFLECVQDMDHENMFWYRQDPGLGLRLIYFSYDVKMKEKGDIPEGYSVSREKKERFSLILESASTNQTSMYLCASSTGQFYNEQFFGPGTRLTVL.

The genes are TRBV19 and TRBJ2-3; 11 positions match TRBD2. Trimming cost V 7 bases and J 1 base; bases outside gene matches: 7. The CDR3 has 16 amino acids. CDR1 is LNHDA and CDR2 is SQIVND in the germline V gene (reference sequence). CDR3 sequence: CASTPRGLAGTDTQYF. The CDR3 coding sequence is TGTGCCAGTACTCCAAGGGGACTAGCGGGCACAGATACGCAGTATTTT.

V usage is TRBV7-9 and J usage is TRBJ2-5, with D perhaps matching TRBD1 (5 bases). The V gene lost 2 bases and the J gene lost 3 bases, with 10 bases spanning the gap. CDR1 is SEHNR and CDR2 is FQNEAQ in the germline V gene (reference sequence). This CDR3 spans 14 amino acids. In DNA form, the CDR3 reads TGTGCCAGCAGCTTAATAGGGGCCGAAGAGACCCAGTACTTC. Amino acids: CASSLIGAEETQYF.

The rearrangement joins TRBV27 to TRBJ1-1; no definite D call. This CDR3 comprises 13 residues. Germline V gene data show CDR1 as MNHEY and CDR2 as SMNVEV (reference sequence). The germline V and J ends were trimmed by 3 bases and 5 bases, with 10 bases remaining between them. CDR3 nucleotides: TGTGCCAGCAGTTTTCAGTGGGAGACTGAAGCTTTCTTT. It specifies CASSFQWETEAFF.

The chain carries TRBV2 and TRBJ2-5; no firm D call. The CDR3 runs 14 residues. CDR1 and CDR2 (germline): SNHLY, FYNNEI. Trimming stripped 5 bases from V and 3 bases from J, with 13 bases between. This CDR3 is CASSLRWAEETQYF. CDR3 nucleotides: TGTGCCAGCAGTCTCCGTTGGGCCGAAGAGACCCAGTACTTC.

The V call is TRBV7-2, the J call TRBJ2-7; weak D call: TRBD2 (6 bases). Trimming took 1 base from V and 3 from J, leaving 7 bases between them. The CDR3 extends over 13 amino acids. Per the germline V gene, CDR1 is SGHTA and CDR2 is FQGNSA. CDR3 in DNA: TGTGCCAGCAGCTTAGGGGGACTCTACGAGCAGTACTTC. Amino acids: CASSLGGLYEQYF. The full variable domain, rest sourced from reference TRBV7-2 and TRBJ2-7, is GAGVSQSPSNKVTEKGKDVELRCDPISGHTALYWYRQSLGQGLEFLIYFQGNSAPDKSGLPSDRFSAERTGGSVSTLTIQRTQQEDSAVYLCASSLGGLYEQYFGPGTRLTVT.

This chain connects TRBV3-1 (or the pseudogene TRBV3-2) to TRBJ2-5, with D perhaps TRBD2 (5 bases). With 1 base removed from V and 2 bases from J, the gap between germline ends came to 14 bases. The germline V gene encodes CDR1 LGHDT and CDR2 YNNKEL (reference sequence). The length of the CDR3 is 16 residues. CDR3 nucleotide sequence: TGTGCCAGCAGCCAAGTGCGGGTCAACGGGCAAGAGACCCAGTACTTC. Translating gives CASSQVRVNGQETQYF.

To note about this clone: Distinct nucleotide sequences in the sample also encode this CDR3. J is TRBJ1-2 and V is TRBV9; 8 positions match TRBD1. V gave up 3 bases and J gave up 8 bases; unmatched junction bases: 6. The germline CDR1 and CDR2 sequences are SGDLS and YYNGEE. This CDR3 has 13 residues. The DNA of the CDR3 is TGTGCCAGCAGCGCAGGGACAGGTAGGGGCTACACCTTC. Translated: CASSAGTGRGYTF.

This rearrangement joins TRBV19 to TRBJ1-1; 9 bases line up with TRBD1. In germline, CDR1 is LNHDA, CDR2 SQIVND (reference sequence). Unmatched junction bases numbered 9, after V lost 7 bases and J lost 6 bases. The CDR3 sequence is 14 residues long. The CDR3 is CASTNRGLRAEAFF. CDR3 in DNA: TGTGCCAGTACCAACAGGGGGCTTCGTGCTGAAGCTTTCTTT.